This is a list of T cell receptor beta chains from one sample in a study of post-analysis software for immune sequencing data. TCRdb reprocessed the PCR reads with MiXCR, giving one entry per CDR3 protein. The data contain about 400,000 distinct CDR3 sequences, approximately 38% of them singletons. Sequenced material: blood. These receptor sequences come from a girl aged 5 to 17 with multiple sclerosis. The CDR3 runs from the conserved cysteine through the conserved F or W. Fields, in order: clone size, J gene, V gene, D gene, CDR3 DNA, CDR3 protein. A D gene is named only where the DNA matches it firmly. Rows give clone size only sometimes, using once, few, many, or a class for an expanded clone.

NA | TRBJ1-1 | TRBV28 | TRBD1 | TGTGCCAGCAGTTTAGGGACAGGGGGCTTTACTGAAGCTTTCTTT | CASSLGTGGFTEAFF
few | TRBJ2-7 | TRBV7-2 | NA | TGTGCCAGCAGCTTCCGTGGTGCAGGGAGGAACGAGCAGTACTTC | CASSFRGAGRNEQYF
few | TRBJ2-2 | TRBV6-4 | NA | TGTGCCAGCAGTGACTCGACTAGTCCCGGGGAGCTGTTTTTT | CASSDSTSPGELFF
NA | TRBJ2-5 | TRBV2 | NA | TGTGCCAGCAGTGAAGTGAGGGGCGCGGGAGAGACCCAGTACTTC | CASSEVRGAGETQYF
NA | TRBJ2-1 | TRBV20-1 | NA | TGCAGTGCTAAACCAATTAATGAGCAGTTCTTC | CSAKPINEQFF
NA | TRBJ1-1 | TRBV4-1 | TRBD1 | TGCGCCAGCAGCCAGGTTCCGGGACAGGGGGGGACTGAAGCTTTCTTT | CASSQVPGQGGTEAFF
NA | TRBJ2-7 | TRBV20-1 | TRBD1 | TGCAGTGCTGGTTCAGACAGGGTCCTCTCCTACGAGCAGTACTTC | CSAGSDRVLSYEQYF
NA | TRBJ2-2 | TRBV18 | NA | TGTGCCAGCTCACCGGACGGTTTTACCGGGGAGCTGTTTTTT | CASSPDGFTGELFF
few | TRBJ2-7 | TRBV5-7 | NA | TGTGCCAGCAGCCAACCGGGTAGGAGAGCCGAGCAGTACTTC | CASSQPGRRAEQYF
NA | TRBJ2-4 | TRBV5-6 | NA | TGTGCCGGCAGAATACTAGGGTCCAATTTGGGAGAGCAGTACTTC | CAGRILGSNLGEQYF
few | TRBJ2-5 | TRBV3-1 | TRBD2 | TGTGCCAGCAGCCAGGAGATAGCGGGGGGTCAAGAGACCCAGTACTTC | CASSQEIAGGQETQYF
NA | TRBJ2-5 | TRBV5-1 | TRBD1 | TGCGCCAGCAGCCCAGGACAGGGTGGCGTTTGGGAGACCCAGTACTTC | CASSPGQGGVWETQYF
NA | TRBJ1-5 | TRBV6-5 | NA | TGTGCCAGCAGGCCGCGAGGGGCTCAGCCCCAGCATTTT | CASRPRGAQPQHF
few | TRBJ1-6 | TRBV28 | NA | TGTGCCAGCAGTTCCGGCCGAGGGTATGATAATTCACCCCTCCACTTT | CASSSGRGYDNSPLHF
few | TRBJ2-6 | TRBV7-2 | NA | TGTGCCAGCAGCCAGGGGCTTACAGGGGCCAACGTCCTGACTTTC | CASSQGLTGANVLTF
NA | TRBJ2-5 | TRBV6-2/TRBV6-3 | TRBD2 | TGTGCCAGCAGTTACCCTACGGTGGGTAGCGGGGCGAACCAAGAGGCCCAGTACTTC | CASSYPTVGSGANQEAQYF
NA | TRBJ2-1 | TRBV20-1 | NA | TGCAGTGCTAGAGCCTCCTATGGGGGGGGGCTCTACAATGAGCAGTTCTTC | CSARASYGGGLYNEQFF
NA | TRBJ1-2 | TRBV10-3 | TRBD1 | TGTGCCCTCAGGAAACAGGGGGCTGACTATGGCTACACCTTC | CALRKQGADYGYTF
NA | TRBJ2-4 | TRBV4-3 | NA | TGCGCCAGCAGCCAGGAAACAGGGTTAGCCAAAAACATTCAGTACTTC | CASSQETGLAKNIQYF